This T cell receptor beta chain was sequenced during a study of Ad26.COV2.S vaccination and SARS-CoV-2 variants. About the study: Ad26.COV2.S was injected intramuscularly once or twice, 56 days apart.

Comments on this clone: One end of the junction fails to match germline, which may point to a read error.

The CDR3 extends over 15 amino acids. Germline loops: CDR1 SSHAT, CDR2 FNYEAQ (reference sequence). The treatment denotes: about 20 received Ad26.COV2.S at low or high dose, single or two shots; 5 received placebo; per-sample allocation not given. The samples were gathered on day 63 after the first injection of vaccine or placebo. Assay used: immunoSEQ multiplex PCR; TCRdb lists only in-frame clones, some missing. The data show more than 300,000 clones, with 80% to 90% seen just once and over 8.5% held by the top ten. J is TRBJ2-3 and V is TRBV7-7; 7 positions agree with TRBD2. Sequenced here: peripheral blood, sampled in a trial of Ad26.COV2.S vaccine versus placebo. The sequence was collected from a person aged 18-65 years who received the Ad26.COV2.S COVID-19 vaccine or a placebo. CDR3 nucleotides: TGTGCTAGCAGCCCTAGGTCGGGGGGAGGAGATACGCAGTATTTT. Translating it yields CASSPRSGGGDTQYF.